The entry below gives a single T cell receptor beta chain sequence along with its context. The antigen is undetermined. The CDR3 is 17 amino acids. J was trimmed by 2 bases and V by 2 bases; bases with no gene match: 12. The sample comes from a study of CD8 T cells in Susac syndrome. Study results and limitations: The Susac syndrome CD4+ T cell repertoires displayed no clonal expansion.

TCR beta sequencing was performed on blood CD8+ and CD4+ T cells. RNA amounts of roughly 0.45 to 1 ug underwent reverse transcription with random hexamers. TCRdb called the immunoSEQ multiplex PCR reads again in MiXCR, with one record for every CDR3 protein. The sample consists of about 140,000 distinct CDR3 sequences, about 95% of them appearing once. The sequencing input was CD4+ T cells from PBMCs. The V call is TRBV23-1, the J call TRBJ2-7, with 7 bases identical to TRBD1. TRBV23-1 is given ORF status, its function remaining uncertain. The receptor was derived from a human donor with Susac syndrome. The CDR3 sequence is CASSQLDDRAAAYEQYF. Here the CDR3 DNA reads TGCGCCAGCAGTCAACTCGACGACAGGGCAGCAGCCTACGAGCAGTACTTC.